The sequence of this T cell receptor (beta chain) was determined in a study of control samples from healthy donors and cancer patients. V lost 3 bases, J lost 7 bases, and 16 bases lay in between. The CDR3 has 15 residues. Germline V CDR1 and CDR2: WSHSY, SAAADI. TCRdb's table, derived via immunoSEQ multiplex PCR, lists solely in-frame clones and lacks some. This sample has 150,000 to 200,000 clones, with 95% to 96% found just once. The source of this sequence is a woman aged 30 to 39 in good health. This rearrangement joins TRBV10-2 to TRBJ1-5; TRBD1 might be the D (5 bases). Sequenced material: blood. The DNA for the CDR3 is TGCGCCAGCAGTGAAGAGGGAAGGGGAGGCCAGCCCCAGCATTTT. It specifies CASSEEGRGGQPQHF.